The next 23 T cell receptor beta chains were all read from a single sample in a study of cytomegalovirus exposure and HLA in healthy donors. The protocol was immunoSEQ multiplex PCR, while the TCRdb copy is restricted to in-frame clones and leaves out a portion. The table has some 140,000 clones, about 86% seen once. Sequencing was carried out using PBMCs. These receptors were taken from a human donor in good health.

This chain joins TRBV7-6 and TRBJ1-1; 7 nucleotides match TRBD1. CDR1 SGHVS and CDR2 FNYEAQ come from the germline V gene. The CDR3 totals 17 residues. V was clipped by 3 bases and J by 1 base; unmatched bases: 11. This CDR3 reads CASSLDGTDLPNTEAFF. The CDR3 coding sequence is TGTGCCAGCAGCTTGGACGGGACAGACCTCCCGAACACTGAAGCTTTCTTT.

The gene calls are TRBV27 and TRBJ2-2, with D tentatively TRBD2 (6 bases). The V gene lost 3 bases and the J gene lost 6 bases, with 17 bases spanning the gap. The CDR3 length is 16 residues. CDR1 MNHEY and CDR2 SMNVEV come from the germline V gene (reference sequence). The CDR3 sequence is CASSFMAGFNAGELFF. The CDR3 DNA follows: TGTGCCAGCAGTTTTATGGCGGGGTTTAACGCCGGGGAGCTGTTTTTT.

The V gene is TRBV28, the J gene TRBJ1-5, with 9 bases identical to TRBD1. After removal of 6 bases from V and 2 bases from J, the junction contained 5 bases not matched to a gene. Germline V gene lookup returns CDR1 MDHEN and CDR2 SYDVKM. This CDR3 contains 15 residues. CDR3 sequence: CASRGQGAGNQPQHF. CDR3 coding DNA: TGTGCCAGCAGGGGACAGGGTGCGGGCAATCAGCCCCAGCATTTT.

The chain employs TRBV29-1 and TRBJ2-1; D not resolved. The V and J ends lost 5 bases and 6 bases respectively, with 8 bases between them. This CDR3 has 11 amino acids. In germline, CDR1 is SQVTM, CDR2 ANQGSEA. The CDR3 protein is CSVPKFNEQFF. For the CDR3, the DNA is TGCAGCGTTCCCAAATTCAATGAGCAGTTCTTC.

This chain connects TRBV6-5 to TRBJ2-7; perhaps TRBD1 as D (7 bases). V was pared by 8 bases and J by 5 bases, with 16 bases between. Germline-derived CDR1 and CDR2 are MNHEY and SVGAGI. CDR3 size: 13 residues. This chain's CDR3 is CASGRDSVNEQYF. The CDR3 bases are TGTGCCAGCGGGCGGGACAGCGTGAACGAGCAGTACTTC.

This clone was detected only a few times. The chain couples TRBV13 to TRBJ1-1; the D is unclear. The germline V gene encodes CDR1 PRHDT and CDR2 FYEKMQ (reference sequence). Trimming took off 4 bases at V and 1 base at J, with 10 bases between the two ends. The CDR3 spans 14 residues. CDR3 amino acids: CASSSRHTNTEAFF. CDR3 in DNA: TGTGCCAGCAGCTCTCGACACACGAACACTGAAGCTTTCTTT. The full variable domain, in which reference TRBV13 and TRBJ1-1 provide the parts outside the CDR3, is AAGVIQSPRHLIKEKRETATLKCYPIPRHDTVYWYQQGPGQDPQFLISFYEKMQSDKGSIPDRFSAQQFSDYHSELNMSSLELGDSALYFCASSSRHTNTEAFFGQGTRLTVV.

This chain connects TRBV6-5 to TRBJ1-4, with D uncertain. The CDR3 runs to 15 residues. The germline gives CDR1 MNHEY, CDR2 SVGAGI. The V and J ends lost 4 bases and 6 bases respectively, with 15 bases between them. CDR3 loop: CASSFLGSRDEKLFF. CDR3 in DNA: TGTGCCAGCAGTTTTCTCGGGTCTAGAGATGAAAAACTGTTTTTT.

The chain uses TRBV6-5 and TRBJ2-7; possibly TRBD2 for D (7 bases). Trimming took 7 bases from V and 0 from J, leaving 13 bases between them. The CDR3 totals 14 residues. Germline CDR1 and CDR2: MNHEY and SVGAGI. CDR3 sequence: CASTKGDYSYEQYF. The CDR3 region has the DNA TGTGCCAGCACCAAGGGGGACTACTCCTACGAGCAGTACTTC.

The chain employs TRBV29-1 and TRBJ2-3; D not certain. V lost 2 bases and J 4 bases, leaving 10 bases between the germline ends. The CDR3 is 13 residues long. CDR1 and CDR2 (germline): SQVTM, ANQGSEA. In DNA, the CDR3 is TGCAGCGTTGAAACGCGGATGGCAGATACGCAGTATTTT. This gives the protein CSVETRMADTQYF.

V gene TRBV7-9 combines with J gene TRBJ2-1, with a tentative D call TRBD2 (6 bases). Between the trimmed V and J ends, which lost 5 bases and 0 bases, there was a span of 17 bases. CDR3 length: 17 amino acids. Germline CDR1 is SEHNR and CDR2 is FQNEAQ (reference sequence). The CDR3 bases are TGTGCCAGCAGCCCCCCCGCGGGACTGAACTCCTACAATGAGCAGTTCTTC. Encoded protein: CASSPPAGLNSYNEQFF.

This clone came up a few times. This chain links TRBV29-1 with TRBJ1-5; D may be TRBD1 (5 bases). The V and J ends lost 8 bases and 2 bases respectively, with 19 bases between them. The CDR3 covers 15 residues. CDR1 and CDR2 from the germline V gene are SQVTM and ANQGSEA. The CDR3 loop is CSCQVGQGGNQPQHF. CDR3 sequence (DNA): TGCAGCTGTCAGGTGGGGCAGGGTGGCAATCAGCCCCAGCATTTT.

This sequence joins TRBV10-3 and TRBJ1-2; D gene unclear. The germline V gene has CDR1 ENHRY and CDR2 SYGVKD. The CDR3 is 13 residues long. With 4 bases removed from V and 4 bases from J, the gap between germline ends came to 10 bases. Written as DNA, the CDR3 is TGTGCCATCAGTGTAGTTCAACCCTATGGCTACACCTTC. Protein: CAISVVQPYGYTF.

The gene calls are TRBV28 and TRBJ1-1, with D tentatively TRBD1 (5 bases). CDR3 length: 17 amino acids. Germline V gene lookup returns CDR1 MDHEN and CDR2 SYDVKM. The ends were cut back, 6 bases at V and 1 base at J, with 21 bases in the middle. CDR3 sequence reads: CASRNQGFWRGNTEAFF. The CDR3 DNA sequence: TGTGCCAGCAGAAATCAGGGTTTCTGGCGGGGGAACACTGAAGCTTTCTTT.

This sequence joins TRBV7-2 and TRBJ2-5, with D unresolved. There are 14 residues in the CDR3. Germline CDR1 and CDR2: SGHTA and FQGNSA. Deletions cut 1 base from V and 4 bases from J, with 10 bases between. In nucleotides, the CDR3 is TGTGCCAGCAGCTTAGGCTCGGTTTTAGAGACCCAGTACTTC. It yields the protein CASSLGSVLETQYF.

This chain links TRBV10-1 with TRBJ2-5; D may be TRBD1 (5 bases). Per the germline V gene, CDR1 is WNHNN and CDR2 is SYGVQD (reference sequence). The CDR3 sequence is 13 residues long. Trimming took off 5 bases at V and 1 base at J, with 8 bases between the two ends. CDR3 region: CASSRQIQETQYF. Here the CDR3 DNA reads TGCGCCAGCAGTCGACAGATCCAAGAGACCCAGTACTTC.

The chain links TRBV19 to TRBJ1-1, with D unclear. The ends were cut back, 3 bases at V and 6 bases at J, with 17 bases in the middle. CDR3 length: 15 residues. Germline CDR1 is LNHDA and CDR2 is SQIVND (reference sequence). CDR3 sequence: CASSIRKVAAAEAFF. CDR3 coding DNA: TGTGCCAGTAGTATCCGGAAGGTGGCGGCGGCTGAAGCTTTCTTT. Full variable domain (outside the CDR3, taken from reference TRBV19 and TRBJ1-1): DGGITQSPKYLFRKEGQNVTLSCEQNLNHDAMYWYRQDPGQGLRLIYYSQIVNDFQKGDIAEGYSVSREKKESFPLTVTSAQKNPTAFYLCASSIRKVAAAEAFFGQGTRLTVV.

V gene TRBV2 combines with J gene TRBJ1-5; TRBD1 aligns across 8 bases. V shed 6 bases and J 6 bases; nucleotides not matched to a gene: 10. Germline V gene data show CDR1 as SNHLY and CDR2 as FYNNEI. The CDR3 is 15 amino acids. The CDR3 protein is CASRPPGGASQPQHF. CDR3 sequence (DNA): TGTGCCAGCAGGCCCCCAGGGGGCGCGAGTCAGCCCCAGCATTTT.

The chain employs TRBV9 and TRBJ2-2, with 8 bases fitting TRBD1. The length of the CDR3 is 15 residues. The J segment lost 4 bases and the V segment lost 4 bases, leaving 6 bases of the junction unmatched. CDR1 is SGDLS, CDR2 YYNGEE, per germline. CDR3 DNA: TGTGCCAGCAGCCCCGGACAGGGTGGCACCGGGGAGCTGTTTTTT. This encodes CASSPGQGGTGELFF.

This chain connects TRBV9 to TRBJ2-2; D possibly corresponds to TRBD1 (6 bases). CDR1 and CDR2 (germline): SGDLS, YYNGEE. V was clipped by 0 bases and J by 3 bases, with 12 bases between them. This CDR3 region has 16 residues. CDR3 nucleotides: TGTGCCAGCAGCGTAGGTAGGCAGGGGTACACCGGGGAGCTGTTTTTT. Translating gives CASSVGRQGYTGELFF. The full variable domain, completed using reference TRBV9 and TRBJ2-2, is DSGVTQTPKHLITATGQRVTLRCSPRSGDLSVYWYQQSLDQGLQFLIQYYNGEERAKGNILERFSAQQFPDLHSELNLSSLELGDSALYFCASSVGRQGYTGELFFGEGSRLTVL.

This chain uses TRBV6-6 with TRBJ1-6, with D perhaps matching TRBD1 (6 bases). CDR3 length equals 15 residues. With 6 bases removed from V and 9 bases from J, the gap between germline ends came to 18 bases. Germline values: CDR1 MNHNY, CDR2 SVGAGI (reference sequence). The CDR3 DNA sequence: TGTGCCAGCAGGACACAGGGACTACAGCGTTCACCCCTCCACTTT. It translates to CASRTQGLQRSPLHF.

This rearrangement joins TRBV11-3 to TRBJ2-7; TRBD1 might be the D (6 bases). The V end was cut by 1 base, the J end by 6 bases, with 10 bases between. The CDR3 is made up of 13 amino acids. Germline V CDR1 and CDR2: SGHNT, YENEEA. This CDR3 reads CASSLGLGAEQYF. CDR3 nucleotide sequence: TGTGCCAGCAGCTTAGGATTGGGGGCCGAGCAGTACTTC.

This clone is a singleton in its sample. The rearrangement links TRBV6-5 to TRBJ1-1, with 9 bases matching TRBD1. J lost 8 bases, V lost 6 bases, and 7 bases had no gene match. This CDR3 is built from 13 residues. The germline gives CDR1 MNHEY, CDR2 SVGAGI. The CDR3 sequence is CASRLTGGQEAFF. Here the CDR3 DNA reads TGTGCCAGCAGGTTGACAGGGGGGCAGGAAGCTTTCTTT.

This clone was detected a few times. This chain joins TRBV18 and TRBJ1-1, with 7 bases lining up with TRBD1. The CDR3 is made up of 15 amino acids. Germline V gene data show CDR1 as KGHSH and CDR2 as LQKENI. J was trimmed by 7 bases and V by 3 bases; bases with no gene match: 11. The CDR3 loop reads CASSPRTPGDSEAFF. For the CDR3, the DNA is TGTGCCAGCTCACCCCGGACACCTGGGGACAGTGAAGCTTTCTTT.